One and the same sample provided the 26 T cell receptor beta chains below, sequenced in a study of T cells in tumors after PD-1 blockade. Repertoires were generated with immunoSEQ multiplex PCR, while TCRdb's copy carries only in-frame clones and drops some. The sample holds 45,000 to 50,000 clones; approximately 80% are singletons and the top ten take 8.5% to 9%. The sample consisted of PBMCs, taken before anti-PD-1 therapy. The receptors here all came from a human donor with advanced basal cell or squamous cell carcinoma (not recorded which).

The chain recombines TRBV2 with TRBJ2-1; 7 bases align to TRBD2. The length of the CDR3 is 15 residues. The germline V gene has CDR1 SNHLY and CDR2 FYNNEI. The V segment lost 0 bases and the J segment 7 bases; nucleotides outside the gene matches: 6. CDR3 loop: CASSEAGRAVNEQFF. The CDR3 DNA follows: TGTGCCAGCAGTGAAGCGGGGAGGGCCGTGAATGAGCAGTTCTTC.

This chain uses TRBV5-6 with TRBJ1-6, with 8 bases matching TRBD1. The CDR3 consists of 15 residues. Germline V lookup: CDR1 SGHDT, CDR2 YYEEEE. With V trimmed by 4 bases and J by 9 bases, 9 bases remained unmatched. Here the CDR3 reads CASSPNRGTISPLHF. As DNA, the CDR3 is TGTGCCAGCAGCCCCAACAGGGGGACGATTTCACCCCTCCACTTT.

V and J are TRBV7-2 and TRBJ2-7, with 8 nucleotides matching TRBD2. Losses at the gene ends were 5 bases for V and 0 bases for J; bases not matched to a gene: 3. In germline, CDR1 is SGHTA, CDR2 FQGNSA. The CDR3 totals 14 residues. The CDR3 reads CASSISGDSYEQYF. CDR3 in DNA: TGTGCCAGCAGCATTAGCGGGGACTCCTACGAGCAGTACTTC. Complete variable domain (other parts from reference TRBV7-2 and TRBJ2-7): GAGVSQSPSNKVTEKGKDVELRCDPISGHTALYWYRQSLGQGLEFLIYFQGNSAPDKSGLPSDRFSAERTGGSVSTLTIQRTQQEDSAVYLCASSISGDSYEQYFGPGTRLTVT.

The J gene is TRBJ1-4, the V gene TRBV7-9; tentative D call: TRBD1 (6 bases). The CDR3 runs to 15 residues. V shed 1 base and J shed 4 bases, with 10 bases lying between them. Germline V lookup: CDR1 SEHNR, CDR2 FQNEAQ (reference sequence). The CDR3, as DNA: TGTGCCAGCAGCTTAGGAGGGGGGAGTAATGAAAAACTGTTTTTT. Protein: CASSLGGGSNEKLFF.

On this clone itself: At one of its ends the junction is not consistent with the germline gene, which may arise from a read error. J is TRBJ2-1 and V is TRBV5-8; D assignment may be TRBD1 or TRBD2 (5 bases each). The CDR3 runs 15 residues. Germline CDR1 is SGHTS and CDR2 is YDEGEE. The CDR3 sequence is CASSEGRKAYSEQFF. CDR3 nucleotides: TGTGCCAGCAGCGAGGGACGGAAGGCGTACAGTGAGCAGTTCTTC. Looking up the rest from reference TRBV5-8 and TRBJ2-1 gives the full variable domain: EAGVTQSPTHLIKTRGQQATLRCSPISGHTSVYWYQQALGLGLQFLLWYDEGEERNRGNFPPRFSGRQFPNYSSELNVNALELEDSALYLCASSEGRKAYSEQFFGPGTRLTVL.

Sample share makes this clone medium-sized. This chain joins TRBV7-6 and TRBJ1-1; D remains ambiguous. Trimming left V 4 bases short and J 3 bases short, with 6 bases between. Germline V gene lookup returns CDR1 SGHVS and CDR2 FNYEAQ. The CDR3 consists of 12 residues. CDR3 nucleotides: TGTGCCAGCAGCTCGCATTACACTGAAGCTTTCTTT. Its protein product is CASSSHYTEAFF. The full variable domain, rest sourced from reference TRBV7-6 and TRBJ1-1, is GAGVSQSPRYKVTKRGQDVALRCDPISGHVSLYWYRQALGQGPEFLTYFNYEAQQDKSGLPNDRFSAERPEGSISTLTIQRTEQRDSAMYRCASSSHYTEAFFGQGTRLTVV.

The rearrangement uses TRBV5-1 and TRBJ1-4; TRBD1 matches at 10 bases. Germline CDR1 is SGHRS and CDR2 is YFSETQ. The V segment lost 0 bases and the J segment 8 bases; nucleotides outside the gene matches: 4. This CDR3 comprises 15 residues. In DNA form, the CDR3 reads TGCGCCAGCAGCTTGGGGGGACAGGGGAGAGAAAAACTGTTTTTT. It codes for CASSLGGQGREKLFF.

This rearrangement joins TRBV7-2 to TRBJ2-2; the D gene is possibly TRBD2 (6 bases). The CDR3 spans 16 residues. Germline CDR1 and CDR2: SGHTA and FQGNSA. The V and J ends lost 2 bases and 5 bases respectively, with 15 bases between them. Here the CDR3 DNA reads TGTGCCAGCAGCTTATTCCCCGGGAGTGGGACCGGGGAGCTGTTTTTT. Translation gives CASSLFPGSGTGELFF. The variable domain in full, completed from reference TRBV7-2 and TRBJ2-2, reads GAGVSQSPSNKVTEKGKDVELRCDPISGHTALYWYRQSLGQGLEFLIYFQGNSAPDKSGLPSDRFSAERTGGSVSTLTIQRTQQEDSAVYLCASSLFPGSGTGELFFGEGSRLTVL.

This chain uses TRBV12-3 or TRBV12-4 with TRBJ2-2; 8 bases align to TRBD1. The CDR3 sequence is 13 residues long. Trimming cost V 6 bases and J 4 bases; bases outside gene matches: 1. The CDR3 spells CASRTGGTGELFF. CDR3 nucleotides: TGTGCCAGCAGAACAGGGGGCACCGGGGAGCTGTTTTTT.

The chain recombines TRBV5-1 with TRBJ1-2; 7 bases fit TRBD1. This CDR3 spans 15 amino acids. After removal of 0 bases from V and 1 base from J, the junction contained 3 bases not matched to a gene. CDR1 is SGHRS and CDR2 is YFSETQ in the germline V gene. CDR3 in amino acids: CASSLAWDSNYGYTF. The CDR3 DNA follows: TGCGCCAGCAGCTTGGCCTGGGACAGTAACTATGGCTACACCTTC.

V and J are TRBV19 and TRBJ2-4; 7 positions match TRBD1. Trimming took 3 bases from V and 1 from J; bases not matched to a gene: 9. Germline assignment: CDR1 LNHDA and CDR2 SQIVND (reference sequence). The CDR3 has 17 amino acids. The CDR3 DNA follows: TGTGCCAGTAGTATCCCATCACAGGGGACCGCCAAAAACATTCAGTACTTC. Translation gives CASSIPSQGTAKNIQYF.

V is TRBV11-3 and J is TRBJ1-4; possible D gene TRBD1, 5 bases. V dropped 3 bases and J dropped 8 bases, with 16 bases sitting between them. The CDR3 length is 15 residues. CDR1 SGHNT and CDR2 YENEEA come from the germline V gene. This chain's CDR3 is CASSLLIGVKEKLFF. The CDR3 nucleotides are TGTGCCAGCAGCTTGTTAATAGGGGTGAAAGAAAAACTGTTTTTT.

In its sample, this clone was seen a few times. For the CDR3, the DNA is TGTGCCAGCAACTTACTAGCGGGCGGCACAGATACGCAGTATTTT. Amino acids: CASNLLAGGTDTQYF. The gene calls are TRBV28 and TRBJ2-3; 9 nucleotides line up with TRBD2. The CDR3 length is 15 residues. V was pared by 7 bases and J by 1 base, with 6 bases of the junction left unmatched. Looked up from germline, CDR1 is MDHEN and CDR2 is SYDVKM.

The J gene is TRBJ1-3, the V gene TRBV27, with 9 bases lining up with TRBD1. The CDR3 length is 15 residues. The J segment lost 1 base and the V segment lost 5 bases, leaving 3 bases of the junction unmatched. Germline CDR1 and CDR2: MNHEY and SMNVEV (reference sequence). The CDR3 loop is CASSLGTGSGNTIYF. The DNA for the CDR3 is TGTGCCAGCAGTCTCGGGACAGGGTCTGGAAACACCATATATTTT.

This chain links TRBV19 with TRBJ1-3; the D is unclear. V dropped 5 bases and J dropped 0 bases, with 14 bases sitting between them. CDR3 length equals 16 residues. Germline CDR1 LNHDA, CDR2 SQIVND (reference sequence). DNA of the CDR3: TGTGCCAGTAGTCCCAACTCGGGATACTCTGGAAACACCATATATTTT. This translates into CASSPNSGYSGNTIYF. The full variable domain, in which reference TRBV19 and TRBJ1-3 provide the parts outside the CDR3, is DGGITQSPKYLFRKEGQNVTLSCEQNLNHDAMYWYRQDPGQGLRLIYYSQIVNDFQKGDIAEGYSVSREKKESFPLTVTSAQKNPTAFYLCASSPNSGYSGNTIYFGEGSWLTVV.

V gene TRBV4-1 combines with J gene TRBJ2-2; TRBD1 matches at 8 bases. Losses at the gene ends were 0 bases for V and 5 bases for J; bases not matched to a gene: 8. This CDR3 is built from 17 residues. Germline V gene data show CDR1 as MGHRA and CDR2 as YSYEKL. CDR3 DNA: TGCGCCAGCAGCCAAGACCCCCCGGACAGGGCGACCGGGGAGCTGTTTTTT. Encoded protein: CASSQDPPDRATGELFF.

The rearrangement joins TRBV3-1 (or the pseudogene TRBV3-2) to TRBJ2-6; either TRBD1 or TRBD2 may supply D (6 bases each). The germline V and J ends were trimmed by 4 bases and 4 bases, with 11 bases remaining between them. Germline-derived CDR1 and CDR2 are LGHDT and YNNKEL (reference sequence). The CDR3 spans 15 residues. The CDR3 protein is CASSPRGRGANVLTF. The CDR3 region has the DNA TGTGCCAGCAGCCCCCGGGGGCGGGGGGCCAACGTCCTGACTTTC.

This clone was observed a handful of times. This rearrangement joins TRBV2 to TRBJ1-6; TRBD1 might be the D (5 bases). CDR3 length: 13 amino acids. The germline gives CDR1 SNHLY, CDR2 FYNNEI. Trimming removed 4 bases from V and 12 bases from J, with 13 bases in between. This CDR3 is CASSGQGYLPLHF. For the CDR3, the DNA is TGTGCCAGCAGTGGGCAGGGCTATCTACCCCTCCACTTT.

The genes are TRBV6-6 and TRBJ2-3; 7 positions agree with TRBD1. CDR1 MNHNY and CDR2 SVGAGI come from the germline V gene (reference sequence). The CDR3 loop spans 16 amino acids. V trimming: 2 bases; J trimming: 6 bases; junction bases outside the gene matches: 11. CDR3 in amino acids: CASSYPTGSKLDTQYF. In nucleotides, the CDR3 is TGTGCCAGCAGTTACCCGACAGGGTCAAAGCTGGATACGCAGTATTTT.

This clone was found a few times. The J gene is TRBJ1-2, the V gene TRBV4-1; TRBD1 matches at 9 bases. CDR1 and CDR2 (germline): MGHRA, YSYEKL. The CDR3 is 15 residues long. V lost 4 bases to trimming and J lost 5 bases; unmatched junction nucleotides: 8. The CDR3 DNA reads TGCGCCAGCAGCCCACAGGGGGCCGAGCGGTATGGCTACACCTTC. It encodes CASSPQGAERYGYTF.

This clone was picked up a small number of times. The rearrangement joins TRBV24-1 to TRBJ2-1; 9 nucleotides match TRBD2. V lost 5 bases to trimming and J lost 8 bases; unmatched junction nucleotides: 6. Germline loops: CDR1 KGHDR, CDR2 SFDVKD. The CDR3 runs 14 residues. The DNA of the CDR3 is TGTGCCACCAGTGGCGGCGGGGGGGCCGATGAGCAGTTCTTC. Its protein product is CATSGGGGADEQFF.

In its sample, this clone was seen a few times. DNA of the CDR3: TGTGCCGCCAAGCGGGGGACGAACACCGGGGAGCTGTTTTTT. Encoded protein: CAAKRGTNTGELFF. V usage is TRBV28 and J usage is TRBJ2-2, with 8 bases lining up with TRBD2. Germline V gives CDR1 MDHEN, CDR2 SYDVKM. V lost 11 bases and J lost 0; bases outside the gene matches: 5. This CDR3 is 14 amino acids long.

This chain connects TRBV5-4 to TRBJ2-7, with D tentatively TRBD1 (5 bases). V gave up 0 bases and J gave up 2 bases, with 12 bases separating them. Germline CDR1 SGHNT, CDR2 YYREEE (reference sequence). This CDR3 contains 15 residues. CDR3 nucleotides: TGTGCCAGCAGCTTGGGATGGCAGGGCACCTACGAGCAGTACTTC. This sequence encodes CASSLGWQGTYEQYF.

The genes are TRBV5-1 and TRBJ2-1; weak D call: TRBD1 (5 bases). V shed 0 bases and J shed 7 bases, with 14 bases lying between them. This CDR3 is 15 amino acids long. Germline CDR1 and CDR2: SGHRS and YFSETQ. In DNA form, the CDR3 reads TGCGCCAGCAGCTTGGGACAGTTAAAGGTGAATGAGCAGTTCTTC. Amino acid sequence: CASSLGQLKVNEQFF.

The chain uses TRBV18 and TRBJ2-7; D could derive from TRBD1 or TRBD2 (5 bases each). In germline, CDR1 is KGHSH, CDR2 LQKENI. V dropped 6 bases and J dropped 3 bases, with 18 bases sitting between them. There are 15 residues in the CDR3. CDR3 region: CASSPSGRKDYEQYF. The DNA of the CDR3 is TGTGCCAGCTCTCCTTCGGGACGGAAGGACTACGAGCAGTACTTC.

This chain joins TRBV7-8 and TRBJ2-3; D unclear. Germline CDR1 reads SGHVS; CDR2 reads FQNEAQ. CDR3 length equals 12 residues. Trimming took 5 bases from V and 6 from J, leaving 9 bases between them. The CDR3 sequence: CASSRPADTQYF. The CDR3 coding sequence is TGTGCCAGCAGCCGTCCTGCGGATACGCAGTATTTT. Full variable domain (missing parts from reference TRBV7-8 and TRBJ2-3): GAGVSQSPRYKVAKRGQDVALRCDPISGHVSLFWYQQALGQGPEFLTYFQNEAQLDKSGLPSDRFFAERPEGSVSTLKIQRTQQEDSAVYLCASSRPADTQYFGPGTRLTVL.